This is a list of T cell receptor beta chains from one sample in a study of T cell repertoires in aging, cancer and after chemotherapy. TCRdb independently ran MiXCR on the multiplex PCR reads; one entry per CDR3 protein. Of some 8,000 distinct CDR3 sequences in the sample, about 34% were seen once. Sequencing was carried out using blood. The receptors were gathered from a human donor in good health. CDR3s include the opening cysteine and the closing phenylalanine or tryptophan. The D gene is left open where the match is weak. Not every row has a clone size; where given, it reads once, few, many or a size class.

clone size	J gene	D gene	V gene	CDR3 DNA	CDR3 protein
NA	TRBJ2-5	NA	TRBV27	TGTGCCAGCAGAGGTATTGGGGCTACATTACAAGAGACCCAGTACTTC	CASRGIGATLQETQYF
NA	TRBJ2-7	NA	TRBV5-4	TGTGCCAGCGGAGGCCAGGAGCAGGGCGGGTACGAGCAGTACTTC	CASGGQEQGGYEQYF
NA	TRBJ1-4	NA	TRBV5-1	TGCGCCAGCAGCTTGGACGGAAATGAAAAACTGTTTTTT	CASSLDGNEKLFF
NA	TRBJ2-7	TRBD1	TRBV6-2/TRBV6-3	TGTGCCAGCAGTTACGTACCGGGACAGGACTCCTACGAGCAGTACTTC	CASSYVPGQDSYEQYF
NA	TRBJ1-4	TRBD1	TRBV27	TGTGCCAGCAGTTTAGGGGTCGGGACAGGGGCCCCAACTAATGAAAAACTGTTTTTT	CASSLGVGTGAPTNEKLFF
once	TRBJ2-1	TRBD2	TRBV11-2	TGTGCCAGCAGCCCGTCTAGCGGGAGCTACAATGAGCAGTTCTTC	CASSPSSGSYNEQFF
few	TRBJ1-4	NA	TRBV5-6	TGTGCCAGCAGCGTCCCTGGAGGAAAACTGTTTTTT	CASSVPGGKLFF
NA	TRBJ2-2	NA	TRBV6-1	TGTGCCAGCAGTGGGGACAAGAACACCGGGGAGCTGTTTTTT	CASSGDKNTGELFF
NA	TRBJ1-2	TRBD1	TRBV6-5	TGTGCCAGCAGCCTCGGACAGGGGGCGAGCTATGGCTACACCTTC	CASSLGQGASYGYTF
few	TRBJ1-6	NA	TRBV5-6	TGTGCCAGCAGCTTGGGCCCCCCTATGAGGAATTCACCCCTCCACTTT	CASSLGPPMRNSPLHF
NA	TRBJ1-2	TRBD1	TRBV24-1	TGTGCCACCAGTGATACCACAGGGGGTCGGGACTACACCTTC	CATSDTTGGRDYTF
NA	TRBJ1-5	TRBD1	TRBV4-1	TGCGCCAGCAGCCAAGAAGTCAGGACAGGGGCTTTCCGTAGCAATCAGCCCCAGCATTTT	CASSQEVRTGAFRSNQPQHF
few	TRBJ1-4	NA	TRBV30	TGTGCCTGGAGTGTCCCGCAGCCAACTAATGAAAAACTGTTTTTT	CAWSVPQPTNEKLFF
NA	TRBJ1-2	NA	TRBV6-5	TGTGCCAGCAGTGCGAATGCCGTCTATGGCTACACCTTC	CASSANAVYGYTF
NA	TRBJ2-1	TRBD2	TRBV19	TGTGCCAGTAGTATTACTAGCGGGGGGAACAATGAGCAGTTCTTC	CASSITSGGNNEQFF
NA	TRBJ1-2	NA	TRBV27	TGTGCCAGCAGTTTATATTACGGGAGCAGGGGCTATGGCTACACCTTC	CASSLYYGSRGYGYTF
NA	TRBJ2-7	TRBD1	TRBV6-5	TGTGCCAGCAGTCCTAACTACAGGGGAATCGCCTACGAGCAGTACTTC	CASSPNYRGIAYEQYF
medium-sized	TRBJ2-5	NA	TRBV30	TGTGCCTGGAGTGTGGCGGAGACCCAGTACTTC	CAWSVAETQYF
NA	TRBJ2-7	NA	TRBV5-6	TGCGCCAGCAGCTTGGCTCCCGGGGATAAGAAGCAGTACTTC	CASSLAPGDKKQYF
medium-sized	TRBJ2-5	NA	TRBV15	TGTGCCACCAGCAGAGGGGAAGGGACCCAGTACTTC	CATSRGEGTQYF
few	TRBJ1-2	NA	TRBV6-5	TGTGCCAGCAGTTCCCTCGCAGCTAACTATGGCTACACCTTC	CASSSLAANYGYTF
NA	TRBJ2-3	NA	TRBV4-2	TGTGCCAGCAGCCAAGGACCGGGCACAGATACGCAGTATTTT	CASSQGPGTDTQYF
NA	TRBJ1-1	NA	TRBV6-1	TGTGCCAGCAGTGAAGGGGAGGGATTGAACACTGAAGCTTTCTTT	CASSEGEGLNTEAFF
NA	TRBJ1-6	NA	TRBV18	TGTGCCAGCTCACCAGCAGCTACGATTTCACCCCTCCACTTT	CASSPAATISPLHF
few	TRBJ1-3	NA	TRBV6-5	TGTGCCAGCAGTTACTCATCCGGTTTAGGGAACACCATATATTTT	CASSYSSGLGNTIYF
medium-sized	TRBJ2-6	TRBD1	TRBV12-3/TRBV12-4	TGTGCCAGCAGCGCGACAGGGGCTGGGGCCAACGTCCTGACTTTC	CASSATGAGANVLTF
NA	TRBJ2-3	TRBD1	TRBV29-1	TGCAGGGGGACCTTTGGGGGACAGGGGGCCTCAGGAACGCAGTATTTT	CRGTFGGQGASGTQYF
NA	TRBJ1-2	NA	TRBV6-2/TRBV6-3	TGTGCCAGCAGTTACTCGTACGTGGACAGTTCCTCCCCCACCTTC	CASSYSYVDSSSPTF
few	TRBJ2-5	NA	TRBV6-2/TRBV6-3	TGTGCCAGCAGTTATCTCTGGGGGGCCGGGCTGAAAGAGACCCAGTACTTC	CASSYLWGAGLKETQYF
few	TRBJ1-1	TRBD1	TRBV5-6	TGTGCCAGCAGCTTGGTCGTTGGGACAGGCGGATTGAACACTGAAGCTTTCTTT	CASSLVVGTGGLNTEAFF
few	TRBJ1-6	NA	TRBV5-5	TGTGCCAGCAGCTACTCTGGATCGACGAATTCACCCCTCCACTTT	CASSYSGSTNSPLHF
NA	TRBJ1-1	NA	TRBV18	TGTGCCAGCTCACCACCGGGGGGCCGGCACACTGAAGCTTTCTTT	CASSPPGGRHTEAFF
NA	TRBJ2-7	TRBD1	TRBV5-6	TGTGCCAGCAGCCTGAACCGCGGGACAGGGCTAAATTACGAGCAGTACTTC	CASSLNRGTGLNYEQYF
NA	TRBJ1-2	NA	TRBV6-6	TGTGCCAGCAGTTACTCGCGGGGGGGGGACTATGGCTACACCTTC	CASSYSRGGDYGYTF
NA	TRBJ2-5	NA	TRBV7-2	TGTGCCAGCGGGACAAGATTCCAAGAGACCCAGTACTTC	CASGTRFQETQYF
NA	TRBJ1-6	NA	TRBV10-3	TGTGCCATCAGTGAGTCAGGGAATAATTCACCCCTCCACTTT	CAISESGNNSPLHF
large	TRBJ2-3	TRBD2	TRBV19	TGTGCCACCCGAGGACTAGCGGCAGATACGCAGTATTTT	CATRGLAADTQYF
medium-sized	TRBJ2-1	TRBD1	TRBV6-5	TGTGCCAGCAGTTCCGGGACAGGGGATGGGGGCAATGAGCAGTTCTTC	CASSSGTGDGGNEQFF
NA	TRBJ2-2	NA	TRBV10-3	TGTGCCATCAGTGACAGGTCGAACACCGGGGAGCTGTTTTTT	CAISDRSNTGELFF
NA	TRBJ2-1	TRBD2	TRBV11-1	TGTGCCAGCAGCAGTGCAGCGGGGGGGGTCTACAATGAGCAGTTCTTC	CASSSAAGGVYNEQFF
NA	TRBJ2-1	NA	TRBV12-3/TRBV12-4	TGTGCTAGTGCCCGAGGACAGAAGCCCTACAATGAGCAGTTCTTC	CASARGQKPYNEQFF
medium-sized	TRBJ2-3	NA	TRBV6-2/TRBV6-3	TGTGCCGGAGGGTACACAGATACGCAGTATTTT	CAGGYTDTQYF
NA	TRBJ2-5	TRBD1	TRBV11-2	TGTGCCAGCAGCCAAGGCGGGACAGGGGGCTGGGAGACCCAGTACTTC	CASSQGGTGGWETQYF